What follows is one T cell receptor (beta chain) and its context. Its antigen remains unknown. The sample originates from a study of cytomegalovirus exposure and HLA in healthy donors. Study-wide results and limits: Reportedly, fewer N-insertions than the roughly 690-donor mean appeared in an Asian-associated ancestry cluster in a later analysis.

The primer mix had 60 Vbeta and 13 Jbeta primers. The method was immunoSEQ multiplex PCR; TCRdb's version includes in-frame clones alone and lacks a portion of them. The sample has approximately 110,000 clones; about 83% are singletons. CDR1 is SGHTA, CDR2 FQGTGA, per germline. V dropped 1 base and J dropped 10; count of bases not matched to a gene: 9. This CDR3 contains 16 residues. The genes are TRBV7-3 and TRBJ2-2; 10 bases align to TRBD2. This receptor was obtained from a female donor in good health and CMV-seropositive. Sequences were obtained from PBMCs. CDR3 DNA: TGTGCCAGCAGCTTAAACCCCAGCGGGGGGGCGGAGGAGCTGTTTTTT. This sequence encodes CASSLNPSGGAEELFF.